These T cell receptor beta chains were read from a single sample in a study of human T cells and chemical hapten exposure. TCRdb re-called the RACE reads through MiXCR, storing one row per CDR3 protein. This table has around 340,000 distinct CDR3 sequences, roughly 6.9% appearing once. This specimen was whole blood, taken in connection with sensitization to the hapten diphenylcyclopropenone (DPC). All receptors come from a woman in her late teens or twenties with alopecia areata. Some clones in this sample may be carry-over from other donors' samples. Each CDR3 is given with its conserved first and last residue. Each record gives: J gene, V gene, clone size, CDR3 length, D gene, CDR3 DNA, CDR3 protein. A D gene is named only where the DNA matches it firmly. A row's size may be missing; if present it is once, few, many or a size class.

J: TRBJ2-4
V: TRBV6-5
size: few
length: 14
D: TRBD1
DNA: TGTGCCAGCAGTTCTTACTCCGGGACAGCGATTCAGTACTTC
CDR3: CASSSYSGTAIQYF

J: TRBJ2-1
V: TRBV12-3/TRBV12-4
size: many
length: 14
D: -
DNA: TGTGCCAGCAGTTTAGTGGGGGGGCTTGATGAGCAGTTCTTC
CDR3: CASSLVGGLDEQFF

J: TRBJ2-1
V: TRBV24-1
size: many
length: 13
D: -
DNA: TGTGCCACCTCCAACTACGCGTACAATGAGCAGTTCTTC
CDR3: CATSNYAYNEQFF

J: TRBJ1-1
V: TRBV5-1
size: -
length: 14
D: -
DNA: TGCGCCAGCAGCTTGGCCCAACAGAACACTGAAGCTTTCTTT
CDR3: CASSLAQQNTEAFF

J: TRBJ1-4
V: TRBV2
size: -
length: 15
D: -
DNA: TGTGCCAGCAGTTCCCAGGGAGCGGTCTTGGAAAAACTGTTTTTT
CDR3: CASSSQGAVLEKLFF

J: TRBJ2-3
V: TRBV7-2
size: few
length: 15
D: -
DNA: TGTGCCAGCAGCCTGGGTGGGACCCGATTAGATACGCAGTATTTT
CDR3: CASSLGGTRLDTQYF

J: TRBJ2-3
V: TRBV10-3
size: -
length: 14
D: TRBD2
DNA: TGTGCCATCGGAGCGGGGGGCCCTTCAGATACGCAGTATTTT
CDR3: CAIGAGGPSDTQYF

J: TRBJ2-5
V: TRBV25-1
size: many
length: 12
D: -
DNA: TGTGCCAGCCTCGGGTTCGGAGAGACCCAGTACTTC
CDR3: CASLGFGETQYF

J: TRBJ1-4
V: TRBV6-2/TRBV6-3
size: -
length: 17
D: TRBD1
DNA: TGTGCCAGCAGTTACGGACAGGGCCAGGCGACTAATGAAAAACTGTTTTTT
CDR3: CASSYGQGQATNEKLFF

J: TRBJ1-1
V: TRBV2
size: -
length: 15
D: -
DNA: TGTGCCAGCAGTAACAGGGTAACCCGCTACACTGAAGCTTTCTTT
CDR3: CASSNRVTRYTEAFF

J: TRBJ2-7
V: TRBV28
size: -
length: 14
D: -
DNA: TGTGCCAGCAGGCCGCCCCGGCAGTTCTACGAGCAGTACTTC
CDR3: CASRPPRQFYEQYF

J: TRBJ1-6
V: TRBV20-1
size: few
length: 15
D: TRBD1
DNA: TGCAGTGCTCCTATCTTAGACAGGGATTTGTCACCCCTCCACTTT
CDR3: CSAPILDRDLSPLHF

J: TRBJ2-2
V: TRBV12-3/TRBV12-4
size: -
length: 13
D: -
DNA: TGTGCCAGCAGTCCAGGGGAGGGCGGGGAGCTGTTTTTT
CDR3: CASSPGEGGELFF

J: TRBJ2-7
V: TRBV7-2
size: -
length: 13
D: TRBD1
DNA: TGTGCCAGCAGCCAGGGGGCAGCCTACGAGCAGTACTTC
CDR3: CASSQGAAYEQYF

J: TRBJ2-1
V: TRBV6-2/TRBV6-3
size: -
length: 12
D: -
DNA: TGTGCCAGCAGATACTACGACAATGAGCAGTTCTTC
CDR3: CASRYYDNEQFF

J: TRBJ1-3
V: TRBV2
size: many
length: 14
D: -
DNA: TGTGCCAGCAATGTCGGGTTCTCTGGAAACACCATATATTTT
CDR3: CASNVGFSGNTIYF

J: TRBJ1-5
V: TRBV20-1
size: few
length: 12
D: -
DNA: TGCAGTGCTACCATGGGTAATCAGCCCCAGCATTTT
CDR3: CSATMGNQPQHF

J: TRBJ2-5
V: TRBV7-2
size: -
length: 14
D: -
DNA: TGTGCCAGCAGCCCGACTACAGGGCCGGAGACCCAGTACTTC
CDR3: CASSPTTGPETQYF

J: TRBJ2-3
V: TRBV12-3/TRBV12-4
size: -
length: 15
D: -
DNA: TGTGCCAGCAGCGAGGACAGCCTTAGCACAGATACGCAGTATTTT
CDR3: CASSEDSLSTDTQYF

J: TRBJ2-1
V: TRBV5-1
size: -
length: 13
D: TRBD2
DNA: TGCGCCAGCAACGGGGGGGACTACAATGAGCAGTTCTTC
CDR3: CASNGGDYNEQFF

J: TRBJ1-4
V: TRBV20-1
size: -
length: 14
D: TRBD1
DNA: TGCAGTGCTACCAGGGACAGCCTTAATGAAAAACTGTTTTTT
CDR3: CSATRDSLNEKLFF

J: TRBJ2-3
V: TRBV20-1
size: -
length: 13
D: -
DNA: TGCAGTGCTAGAGATGGGTACTCCGATACGCAGTATTTT
CDR3: CSARDGYSDTQYF

J: TRBJ2-7
V: TRBV5-1
size: few
length: 14
D: -
DNA: TGCGCCAGCAGCTTGGTTCCGGGTACCTACGAGCAGTACTTC
CDR3: CASSLVPGTYEQYF

J: TRBJ1-1
V: TRBV18
size: -
length: 12
D: -
DNA: TGTGCCAGCTCACCACCGAGTCAGAAAGCTTTCTTT
CDR3: CASSPPSQKAFF

J: TRBJ1-4
V: TRBV9
size: -
length: 13
D: -
DNA: TGTGCCAGCACGGGCAGAGGGAATGAAAAACTGTTTTTT
CDR3: CASTGRGNEKLFF

J: TRBJ1-4
V: TRBV28
size: many
length: 11
D: -
DNA: TGTGCCAGCGCGAGAGGGGAAAAACTGTTTTTT
CDR3: CASARGEKLFF

J: TRBJ1-3
V: TRBV28
size: -
length: 17
D: -
DNA: TGTGCCAGCAGTTTAGGAACAGCCCTAATCTCTGGAAACACCATATATTTT
CDR3: CASSLGTALISGNTIYF

J: TRBJ1-1
V: TRBV29-1
size: many
length: 13
D: TRBD1
DNA: TGCAGCGTTGTACCGACAGGGGGGACTGAAGCTTTCTTT
CDR3: CSVVPTGGTEAFF

J: TRBJ2-3
V: TRBV9
size: many
length: 15
D: -
DNA: TGTGCCAGCGGACAACTACAGGGTTTGGGAGATACGCAGTATTTT
CDR3: CASGQLQGLGDTQYF

J: TRBJ2-7
V: TRBV6-5
size: few
length: 16
D: -
DNA: TGTGCCAGCAGTTACTCTGTGGGGGGAGGCACCTACGAGCAGTACTTC
CDR3: CASSYSVGGGTYEQYF

J: TRBJ1-2
V: TRBV12-3/TRBV12-4
size: few
length: 13
D: -
DNA: TGTGCCAGCATTTCGAGCCGAGGCTATGGCTACACCTTC
CDR3: CASISSRGYGYTF

J: TRBJ2-7
V: TRBV6-1
size: many
length: 12
D: TRBD1
DNA: TGTGCCACCGGACAGGGCTGGGGCCGGCAGTACTTC
CDR3: CATGQGWGRQYF

J: TRBJ1-5
V: TRBV12-3/TRBV12-4
size: many
length: 13
D: -
DNA: TGTGCCAGCAGTTCCAACCTTAATCAGCCCCAGCATTTT
CDR3: CASSSNLNQPQHF

J: TRBJ2-1
V: TRBV4-3
size: many
length: 15
D: TRBD2
DNA: TGCGCCAGCAGCCAAGATGCGGGGGGTTACAATGAGCAGTTCTTC
CDR3: CASSQDAGGYNEQFF

J: TRBJ2-2
V: TRBV15
size: once
length: 14
D: -
DNA: TGTGCCACCAGCTTGACAGGGAACACCGGGGAGCTGTTTTTT
CDR3: CATSLTGNTGELFF

J: TRBJ2-7
V: TRBV5-6
size: many
length: 14
D: TRBD1
DNA: TGTGCCAGCAGCTGGGACAGGGGGCCTGTGGAGCAGTACTTC
CDR3: CASSWDRGPVEQYF

J: TRBJ1-3
V: TRBV18
size: few
length: 15
D: -
DNA: TGTGCCAGCTCACCTACCAGAAGCTCTGGAAACACCATATATTTT
CDR3: CASSPTRSSGNTIYF

J: TRBJ2-7
V: TRBV7-9
size: few
length: 14
D: -
DNA: TGTGCCAGCAGTCCGGGGCAGGGACAAGACGAGCAGTACTTC
CDR3: CASSPGQGQDEQYF

J: TRBJ1-6
V: TRBV5-1
size: -
length: 14
D: -
DNA: TGCGCCAGCAGCTTTGACCCAATGAGTTCACCCCTCCACTTT
CDR3: CASSFDPMSSPLHF

J: TRBJ1-4
V: TRBV6-5
size: few
length: 14
D: -
DNA: TGTGCCAGCAGCCCAAACCGCGGTAGTGAAAAACTGTTTTTT
CDR3: CASSPNRGSEKLFF

J: TRBJ2-1
V: TRBV4-1
size: many
length: 15
D: -
DNA: TGCGCCAGCAGCCCGGCCGTTAAGGGGGGGAATGAGCAGTTCTTC
CDR3: CASSPAVKGGNEQFF

J: TRBJ1-6
V: TRBV28
size: -
length: 18
D: TRBD1
DNA: TGTGCCACTCAGGGGGGGCCGTGGCCGCCCGAATATAATTCACCCCTCCACTTT
CDR3: CATQGGPWPPEYNSPLHF

J: TRBJ1-1
V: TRBV12-5
size: few
length: 16
D: TRBD1
DNA: TGTGCTAGTGGTTTGGCTACCCGGGACAGAAACACTGAAGCTTTCTTT
CDR3: CASGLATRDRNTEAFF

J: TRBJ2-7
V: TRBV28
size: many
length: 12
D: -
DNA: TGTGCCAGCAGTTTTGGGTCGTGGGAGCAGTACTTC
CDR3: CASSFGSWEQYF

J: TRBJ2-1
V: TRBV5-1
size: few
length: 14
D: TRBD2
DNA: TGCGCCAGCAGCTTGGGGCTAGCGGGCAATGAGCAGTTCTTC
CDR3: CASSLGLAGNEQFF

J: TRBJ1-1
V: TRBV7-9
size: -
length: 13
D: -
DNA: TGTGCCAGCAGCTTACCTCCTTACACTGAAGCTTTCTTT
CDR3: CASSLPPYTEAFF

J: TRBJ1-5
V: TRBV19
size: -
length: 16
D: -
DNA: TGTGCCAGTAGTATTGGGGGGCCGTATAGCAATCAGCCCCAGCATTTT
CDR3: CASSIGGPYSNQPQHF

J: TRBJ2-3
V: TRBV11-1
size: many
length: 16
D: TRBD2
DNA: TGTGCCAGCAGCCAACCGGGACTAGCGTCCACAGATACGCAGTATTTT
CDR3: CASSQPGLASTDTQYF

J: TRBJ1-1
V: TRBV6-1
size: -
length: 12
D: -
DNA: TGTGCCAGCAGTAGTAGGGGTAAGGAGGCTTTCTTT
CDR3: CASSSRGKEAFF

J: TRBJ2-1
V: TRBV7-2
size: many
length: 14
D: -
DNA: TGTGCCAGCAGCTCAGACGGCCATCTACGGGAGCAGTTCTTC
CDR3: CASSSDGHLREQFF

J: TRBJ2-7
V: TRBV27
size: many
length: 13
D: -
DNA: TGTGCCAGCAGTAGCGGGACAGTCTACGAGCAGTACTTC
CDR3: CASSSGTVYEQYF